This T cell receptor beta chain was sequenced in a study of blood T cell repertoires in COVID-19. Study information: PBMCs, B-cell-depleted T cells, or T cells were the source of the cDNA or gDNA that made up the material.

Per the germline V gene, CDR1 is DFQATT and CDR2 is SNEGSKA (reference sequence). CDR3 size: 11 residues. This clone was observed once. Original processing methods: Nucleated cell counts were estimated from reference gene primer amplification. TCRdb's copy holds only in-frame clones and misses some; the assay was immunoSEQ multiplex PCR. The D gene and trimming were derived from the DNA, and the V and J assignments and clone size from that table. The table shows approximately 400,000 clones, with under 85% occurring only once. Cohort placement rested on clinical history that participants reported themselves. The recovered donors of Cohort 3 showed two negative PCRs, clearance, or symptom resolution.

The sample taken for sequencing was PBMCs or T cells enriched from blood (not recorded which). The chain employs TRBV20-1 and TRBJ2-3; D possibly corresponds to TRBD1 (6 bases). This receptor was taken from a woman in her forties or fifties who had recovered from COVID-19. The CDR3 DNA follows: TGCAGCGCTCTAGGGGGAGATACGCAGTATTTT. It codes for CSALGGDTQYF.